The 27 T cell receptor beta chains below all came from one sample that was sequenced in a study of blood T cell repertoires in COVID-19 (dated by TCRdb to 2018 to 2021). To prepare the library, the immunoSEQ multiplex PCR assay was applied. As stored in TCRdb, this immuneACCESS dataset retains in-frame rearrangements with V and J assigned. A fraction of the clones does not appear; measured against another copy, unresolved V genes explain less than half of the discrepancy, and the remainder lacks a known reason. The sample table contains about 52,000 clones; only one count was recorded for 80% to 95% of them. The ten largest make up around 6.5% of the sample. Sequenced input: peripheral blood. These receptors were obtained from a man aged 50-59 years with active COVID-19.

CDR3 in DNA: TGTGCCAGCAGCCGAGTGGGTTCGGGGGTGGCCGGGGAGCTGTTTTTT. Protein product: CASSRVGSGVAGELFF. The chain is built from TRBV3-1 (or the pseudogene TRBV3-2) and TRBJ2-2; a possible D gene is TRBD2 (6 bases). V lost 4 bases and J 6 bases, leaving 18 bases between the germline ends. Germline CDR1 reads LGHDT; CDR2 reads YNNKEL (reference sequence). The CDR3 contains 16 residues.

The V call is TRBV7-2, the J call TRBJ1-3, with D unclear. The CDR3 consists of 14 residues. Deletions cut 3 bases from V and 0 bases from J, with 6 bases between. Germline loops: CDR1 SGHTA, CDR2 FQGNSA. CDR3 sequence: CASSLGNSGNTIYF. Here the CDR3 DNA reads TGTGCCAGCAGCTTGGGCAACTCTGGAAACACCATATATTTT. Drawing the rest from reference TRBV7-2 and TRBJ1-3, the complete variable domain is GAGVSQSPSNKVTEKGKDVELRCDPISGHTALYWYRQSLGQGLEFLIYFQGNSAPDKSGLPSDRFSAERTGGSVSTLTIQRTQQEDSAVYLCASSLGNSGNTIYFGEGSWLTVV.

This clone has a single count. The chain uses TRBV19 and TRBJ1-3; 8 positions match TRBD1. V lost 7 bases, J lost 4 bases, and 6 bases stayed unmatched. The CDR3 runs to 14 residues. Germline CDR1 LNHDA, CDR2 SQIVND (reference sequence). The CDR3 DNA reads TGTGCCAGTAACCGACAGGGGAAAGGAAACACCATATATTTT. Its translation: CASNRQGKGNTIYF.

The J gene is TRBJ1-1, the V gene TRBV6-5; 9 nucleotides agree with TRBD1. Germline lookup yields CDR1 MNHEY and CDR2 SVGAGI. With V trimmed by 7 bases and J by 6 bases, 12 bases remained unmatched. The CDR3 loop spans 15 amino acids. This chain's CDR3 is CASTWDRVRGAEAFF. CDR3 nucleotides: TGTGCCAGCACTTGGGACAGGGTTCGAGGTGCTGAAGCTTTCTTT.

DNA of the CDR3: TGTGCCAGCAGTCTTCTAGCGGGGGTTTCCTACAATGAGCAGTTCTTC. This gives the protein CASSLLAGVSYNEQFF. The J gene is TRBJ2-1, the V gene TRBV28; TRBD2 aligns across 10 bases. The junction had 5 bases not matched to a gene; V was cut back by 5 bases and J by 1 base. Germline-derived CDR1 and CDR2 are MDHEN and SYDVKM. The CDR3 extends over 16 amino acids.

This chain joins TRBV2 and TRBJ1-5; 7 nucleotides match TRBD1. This CDR3 has 15 amino acids. Germline values: CDR1 SNHLY, CDR2 FYNNEI. V lost 4 bases and J lost 2; bases outside the gene matches: 5. The CDR3 loop is CASSATGEGNQPQHF. CDR3 coding DNA: TGTGCCAGCAGTGCTACAGGGGAGGGCAATCAGCCCCAGCATTTT.

The chain joins TRBV6-5 to TRBJ2-7, with 10 bases that match TRBD2. There are 15 residues in the CDR3. Germline V lookup: CDR1 MNHEY, CDR2 SVGAGI. V lost 0 bases and J lost 6; bases outside the gene matches: 5. CDR3 nucleotide sequence: TGTGCCAGCAGTTACTCGATAGCGGGAGGAGGCGAGCAGTACTTC. This translates into CASSYSIAGGGEQYF.

The chain is built from TRBV21-1 and TRBJ1-1. TRBV21-1 is a listed pseudogene. This CDR3 spans 15 amino acids. The CDR3 DNA reads as TGTGCCAGCAGCAGATGGGGGGGCGAGGGGACTGAAGCTTTCTTT. Its translation: CASSRWGGEGTEAFF.

In its sample, this clone was seen once. The CDR3 region is CATSASTDTQYF. CDR3 DNA sequence: TGTGCCACCAGTGCTAGCACAGATACGCAGTATTTT. The V call is TRBV24-1, the J call TRBJ2-3; D call uncertain. The CDR3 length is 12 residues. Trimming removed 5 bases from V and 0 bases from J, with 2 bases in between. Per the germline V gene, CDR1 is KGHDR and CDR2 is SFDVKD.

This sequence joins TRBV15 and TRBJ2-4; TRBD2 might be the D (6 bases). CDR1 LNHNV and CDR2 YYDKDF come from the germline V gene (reference sequence). The CDR3 consists of 15 residues. Trimming pared 5 bases from V and 7 bases from J, leaving 18 bases between. This CDR3 is CATSLREAGSNIQYF. The CDR3 DNA reads TGTGCCACCAGCTTGAGGGAGGCGGGGAGCAACATTCAGTACTTC. The complete variable domain, with remaining parts taken from reference TRBV15 and TRBJ2-4, reads DAMVIQNPRYQVTQFGKPVTLSCSQTLNHNVMYWYQQKSSQAPKLLFHYYDKDFNNEADTPDNFQSRRPNTSFCFLDIRSPGLGDTAMYLCATSLREAGSNIQYFGAGTRLSVL.

With regard to this clone: A much larger clone differs from this one at a single base, so this may be a read error. This chain uses TRBV9 with TRBJ1-5, with 8 bases aligning to TRBD1. V was clipped by 0 bases and J by 6 bases; unmatched bases: 2. Germline CDR1 reads SGDLS; CDR2 reads YYNGEE. The CDR3 runs 14 residues. DNA of the CDR3: TGTGCCAGCAGCGTAGGTACAGGGGGTCAGCCCCAGCATTTT. It codes for CASSVGTGGQPQHF.

The chain is built from TRBV6-5 and TRBJ2-2, with D possibly matching TRBD1 (5 bases). The CDR3 loop spans 16 amino acids. Germline assignment: CDR1 MNHEY and CDR2 SVGAGI. V was trimmed by 0 bases and J by 4 bases, leaving 12 bases between them. CDR3 nucleotides: TGTGCCAGCAGTTACTCGGTTCGACAGATCACCGGGGAGCTGTTTTTT. It is translated as CASSYSVRQITGELFF.

The chain joins TRBV3-1 (or the pseudogene TRBV3-2) to TRBJ2-7, with D unresolved. Trimming pared 1 base from V and 2 bases from J, leaving 12 bases between. The CDR3 is 15 amino acids. Looked up from germline, CDR1 is LGHDT and CDR2 is YNNKEL (reference sequence). This CDR3 reads CASSQGWSATYEQYF. In DNA, the CDR3 is TGTGCCAGCAGCCAAGGTTGGAGCGCCACCTACGAGCAGTACTTC.

V is TRBV7-9 and J is TRBJ2-1; unclear D gene. The CDR3 consists of 15 residues. Germline values: CDR1 SEHNR, CDR2 FQNEAQ (reference sequence). V was trimmed by 5 bases and J by 6 bases, leaving 17 bases between them. CDR3 sequence (DNA): TGTGCCAGCAGCCCCCATTTTAGCCTTGGCAATGAGCAGTTCTTC. Amino acids: CASSPHFSLGNEQFF.

The chain links TRBV7-2 to TRBJ1-3; TRBD1 agrees at 10 bases. The V gene's germline CDR1 is SGHTA and CDR2 FQGNSA. The junction had 5 bases not matched to a gene; V was cut back by 5 bases and J by 1 base. The CDR3 is 16 amino acids. CDR3 sequence (DNA): TGTGCCAGCAGCCCTCGACAGGGGGCTTCTGGAAACACCATATATTTT. Amino acids: CASSPRQGASGNTIYF.

The V gene is TRBV11-2, the J gene TRBJ2-7; no clear D gene. Germline assignment: CDR1 SGHAT and CDR2 FQNNGV. V was cut by 1 base and J by 2 bases, with 6 bases left in between. The CDR3 is 13 amino acids. The CDR3 DNA reads as TGTGCCAGCAGCTTAGGCACGGCCTACGAGCAGTACTTC. Protein: CASSLGTAYEQYF.

This chain links TRBV2 with TRBJ2-4; 14 positions agree with TRBD2. Germline V gene lookup returns CDR1 SNHLY and CDR2 FYNNEI. V dropped 6 bases and J dropped 7; count of bases not matched to a gene: 5. This CDR3 is built from 15 residues. The CDR3 region is CASRGTSGRMNIQYF. CDR3 sequence (DNA): TGTGCCAGCAGGGGGACTAGCGGGAGAATGAACATTCAGTACTTC.

The chain is built from TRBV5-6 and TRBJ2-7; D is perhaps TRBD2 (6 bases). The CDR3 has 14 residues. Germline V gene lookup returns CDR1 SGHDT and CDR2 YYEEEE. Between the trimmed V and J ends, which lost 0 bases and 3 bases, there was a span of 10 bases. Here the CDR3 reads CASSLGVGGYEQYF. For the CDR3, the DNA is TGTGCCAGCAGCTTGGGGGTCGGGGGCTACGAGCAGTACTTC.

The genes are TRBV9 and TRBJ2-2; 7 nucleotides match TRBD2. This CDR3 has 16 residues. The V and J ends lost 2 bases and 0 bases, in that order; junction bases with no gene match: 4. Germline CDR1 is SGDLS and CDR2 is YYNGEE. This CDR3 reads CASSVRLAANTGELFF. In DNA, the CDR3 is TGTGCCAGCAGCGTTAGGCTAGCGGCGAACACCGGGGAGCTGTTTTTT.

This clone was picked up one time. The genes are TRBV5-1 and TRBJ2-2, with TRBD2 identical over 11 bases. Germline CDR1 reads SGHRS; CDR2 reads YFSETQ. This CDR3 spans 16 amino acids. Germline trimming cut 5 bases from V and 2 bases from J; bases unmatched to any gene: 5. For the CDR3, the DNA is TGCGCCAGCAGTCCGACTAGCGGGGCCAACACCGGGGAGCTGTTTTTT. Protein sequence: CASSPTSGANTGELFF.

The genes are TRBV28 and TRBJ2-7, with D possibly being TRBD2 (7 bases). The CDR3 has 17 amino acids. The V end was cut by 5 bases, the J end by 0 bases, with 20 bases between. In germline, CDR1 is MDHEN, CDR2 SYDVKM. The CDR3: CASSRTSRGGGSYEQYF. Written as DNA, the CDR3 is TGTGCCAGCAGTCGGACCTCAAGGGGAGGGGGCTCCTACGAGCAGTACTTC.

The V call is TRBV18, the J call TRBJ2-1; perhaps TRBD1 as D (7 bases). The CDR3 runs 15 residues. Germline V gives CDR1 KGHSH, CDR2 LQKENI. V dropped 2 bases and J dropped 5 bases, with 13 bases sitting between them. CDR3 in amino acids: CASSPRSRGDNEQFF. Here the CDR3 DNA reads TGTGCCAGCTCACCAAGAAGCAGGGGGGACAATGAGCAGTTCTTC. Together with reference TRBV18 and TRBJ2-1, the CDR3 gives the full variable domain: NAGVMQNPRHLVRRRGQEARLRCSPMKGHSHVYWYRQLPEEGLKFMVYLQKENIIDESGMPKERFSAEFPKEGPSILRIQQVVRGDSAAYFCASSPRSRGDNEQFFGPGTRLTVL.

The CDR3 DNA follows: TGTGCCAGTAGTATAGGCAGGGGGCACACAGATACGCAGTATTTT. Protein: CASSIGRGHTDTQYF. The genes are TRBV19 and TRBJ2-3, with 8 bases lining up with TRBD1. V trimming: 1 base; J trimming: 2 bases; junction bases outside the gene matches: 2. Germline lookup yields CDR1 LNHDA and CDR2 SQIVND (reference sequence). CDR3 size: 15 residues.

This chain joins TRBV5-4 and TRBJ2-1, with TRBD2 matching 9 bases. The germline CDR1 and CDR2 sequences are SGHNT and YYREEE (reference sequence). There are 16 residues in the CDR3. V shed 0 bases, J shed 5 bases, and the junction held 6 bases outside the gene matches. CDR3 region: CASSLAAGGPNNEQFF. CDR3 DNA sequence: TGTGCCAGCAGCTTGGCGGCGGGAGGGCCCAACAATGAGCAGTTCTTC.

This chain uses TRBV5-5 with TRBJ2-3; 10 positions match TRBD2. The CDR3 extends over 14 amino acids. Per germline, CDR1 SGHKS and CDR2 YYEKEE (reference sequence). V dropped 4 bases and J dropped 5; count of bases not matched to a gene: 4. CDR3 sequence reads: CASSLSGGRDTQYF. The CDR3 region has the DNA TGTGCCAGCAGCCTTAGCGGGGGGCGAGATACGCAGTATTTT.

The gene calls are TRBV29-1 and TRBJ2-1; weak D call: TRBD2 (6 bases). The V end lost 6 bases, the J end lost 4 bases, and 13 bases lay between the germline ends. CDR1 and CDR2 from the germline V gene are SQVTM and ANQGSEA. CDR3 length: 13 residues. CDR3 region: CSVAGTLYNEQFF. CDR3 DNA sequence: TGCAGCGTCGCCGGGACTCTTTACAATGAGCAGTTCTTC.

The gene calls are TRBV20-1 and TRBJ2-7; D might be TRBD2 (6 bases). V lost 6 bases, J lost 9 bases, and 15 bases lay in between. This CDR3 region has 11 residues. CDR1 and CDR2 (germline): DFQATT, SNEGSKA (reference sequence). CDR3 region: CSAPAAGMQYF. CDR3 nucleotide sequence: TGCAGTGCCCCCGCGGCGGGGATGCAGTACTTC.